These 14 T cell receptor beta chains were sequenced from one sample in a study of vaccination effects on CD4 cells after COVID-19. Sequencing in the ViraFEST assay came after antigen-specific CD4+ T cells had been expanded with viral peptide pools, which were used to stimulate PBMC. Following 10 days of culture, CD4+ T cells were isolated. Two-dose BNT162b2 or mRNA-1273 vaccination was given to participants. No antigens are known for them. Method: immunoSEQ multiplex PCR; TCRdb's copy keeps in-frame clones and lacks some. Among approximately 70,000 clones listed, 80% to 85% were seen once. This specimen consisted of CD4+ T cells from PBMCs cultured with HCoV-229E spike peptides, obtained after COVID-19 vaccination. The origin of the receptors is a human donor who received a COVID-19 vaccine.

The chain joins TRBV18 to TRBJ2-7, with 7 bases matching TRBD1. J lost 2 bases, V lost 3 bases, and 4 bases had no gene match. Germline loops: CDR1 KGHSH, CDR2 LQKENI. The CDR3 has 14 residues. The chain's CDR3 is CASSPTGQTYEQYV. CDR3 nucleotide sequence: TGTGCCAGCTCACCGACGGGACAGACCTACGAGCAGTACGTC.

This chain joins TRBV7-2 and TRBJ2-6; D is unresolved. The V gene lost 3 bases and the J gene lost 0 bases, with 6 bases spanning the gap. This CDR3 is 15 amino acids long. Germline V CDR1 and CDR2: SGHTA, FQGNSA. CDR3 DNA sequence: TGTGCCAGCAGCTTTTGGGGCTCTGGGGCCAACGTCCTGACTTTC. It yields the protein CASSFWGSGANVLTF.

This clone was detected a few times. The V gene is TRBV4-1, the J gene TRBJ1-2, with 8 bases aligning to TRBD1. The germline CDR1 and CDR2 sequences are MGHRA and YSYEKL. The CDR3 extends over 18 amino acids. The V gene end was trimmed by 2 bases and the J gene end by 0 bases; junction bases not matched to a gene: 11. CDR3 bases: TGCGCCAGCAGCCAAAGAGGATCGAACAGGGGGGCTAACTATGGCTACACCTTC. Its translation: CASSQRGSNRGANYGYTF.

The rearrangement links TRBV29-1 to TRBJ1-5; D call uncertain. This CDR3 comprises 13 residues. The germline V gene encodes CDR1 SQVTM and CDR2 ANQGSEA. V gave up 5 bases and J gave up 3 bases, with 11 bases separating them. CDR3 coding DNA: TGCAGCGTTTGCCGAGCCCCCAATCAGCCCCAGCATTTT. Translating it yields CSVCRAPNQPQHF. Together with reference TRBV29-1 and TRBJ1-5, the CDR3 gives the full variable domain: SAVISQKPSRDICQRGTSLTIQCQVDSQVTMMFWYRQQPGQSLTLIATANQGSEATYESGFVIDKFPISRPNLTFSTLTVSNMSPEDSSIYLCSVCRAPNQPQHFGDGTRLSIL.

In its sample, this clone was seen a few times. This chain uses TRBV5-1 with TRBJ2-3; D is possibly TRBD1 (7 bases). CDR3 size: 17 residues. Germline V lookup: CDR1 SGHRS, CDR2 YFSETQ. V lost 1 base to trimming and J lost 6 bases, with 21 bases between them. The CDR3 DNA is TGCGCCAGCAGCTTGCCCACCGGCGGGACAGCGACCGATACGCAGTATTTT. Its protein product is CASSLPTGGTATDTQYF.

This clone turned up a few times. Distinct nucleotide sequences in the sample also encode this CDR3. The chain combines TRBV7-3 with TRBJ1-1; D gene ambiguous. V lost 0 bases and J 1 base, leaving 3 bases between the germline ends. Germline assignment: CDR1 SGHTA and CDR2 FQGTGA. The length of the CDR3 is 13 residues. The chain's CDR3 is CASSLTGNTEAFF. As DNA, the CDR3 is TGTGCCAGCAGCTTAACAGGGAACACTGAAGCTTTCTTT.

The chain recombines TRBV7-2 with TRBJ2-6; 7 nucleotides agree with TRBD1. J was trimmed by 0 bases and V by 3 bases; bases with no gene match: 5. CDR1 and CDR2 from the germline V gene are SGHTA and FQGNSA. This CDR3 has 17 residues. The CDR3 sequence is CASSFRGQSSGANVLTF. The CDR3, as DNA: TGTGCCAGCAGCTTTAGGGGACAGAGCTCTGGGGCCAACGTCCTGACTTTC.

The V call is TRBV7-2, the J call TRBJ2-5; a possible D gene is TRBD1 (5 bases). The CDR3 is 14 amino acids. Germline lookup yields CDR1 SGHTA and CDR2 FQGNSA. The ends were cut back, 3 bases at V and 1 base at J, with 9 bases in the middle. The CDR3 loop reads CASSLGQVQETQYF. Written as DNA, the CDR3 is TGTGCCAGCAGCTTGGGGCAGGTCCAAGAGACCCAGTACTTC.

This chain links TRBV19 with TRBJ1-3, with a weak D call TRBD1 (5 bases). The CDR3 is made up of 13 amino acids. V shed 10 bases and J shed 1 base, with 11 bases lying between them. Germline loops: CDR1 LNHDA, CDR2 SQIVND (reference sequence). Here the CDR3 DNA reads TGTGCCACAGACAGCACGTCTGGAAACACCATATATTTT. It encodes CATDSTSGNTIYF. The full variable domain, completed using reference TRBV19 and TRBJ1-3, is DGGITQSPKYLFRKEGQNVTLSCEQNLNHDAMYWYRQDPGQGLRLIYYSQIVNDFQKGDIAEGYSVSREKKESFPLTVTSAQKNPTAFYLCATDSTSGNTIYFGEGSWLTVV.

This sequence joins TRBV19 and TRBJ1-2, with TRBD1 as a possible D gene (6 bases). Looked up from germline, CDR1 is LNHDA and CDR2 is SQIVND (reference sequence). This CDR3 has 14 amino acids. The V gene lost 3 bases and the J gene lost 5 bases, with 13 bases spanning the gap. In nucleotides, the CDR3 is TGTGCCAGTAGTATCGGCGGGGGCGGGTATGGCTACACCTTC. Translated, it gives CASSIGGGGYGYTF.

The chain links TRBV11-2 to TRBJ2-7; D remains ambiguous. Deletions cut 5 bases from V and 2 bases from J, with 7 bases between. The CDR3 contains 12 residues. CDR1 and CDR2 from the germline V gene are SGHAT and FQNNGV. The CDR3 spells CASSRPAYEQYV. CDR3 DNA sequence: TGTGCCAGCAGCCGTCCCGCCTACGAGCAGTACGTC.

V and J are TRBV18 and TRBJ2-1; 7 nucleotides agree with TRBD1. CDR3 length equals 15 residues. Germline CDR1 reads KGHSH; CDR2 reads LQKENI. After removal of 0 bases from V and 2 bases from J, the junction contained 1 base not matched to a gene. The CDR3 DNA follows: TGTGCCAGCTCACCACCAGGGACAGCCTACAATGAGCAGTTCTTC. Encoded protein: CASSPPGTAYNEQFF.

This chain connects TRBV20-1 to TRBJ2-1, with D uncertain. From germline, CDR1 is DFQATT and CDR2 SNEGSKA (reference sequence). The CDR3 spans 15 residues. V shed 3 bases and J shed 5 bases, with 17 bases lying between them. The chain's CDR3 is CSASRAGSFNNEQFF. The CDR3 DNA sequence: TGCAGTGCTAGTAGGGCAGGTAGCTTCAACAATGAGCAGTTCTTC.

This clone occurred once. The J gene is TRBJ2-7, the V gene TRBV30; 8 bases are shared with TRBD1. Losses at the gene ends were 6 bases for V and 0 bases for J; bases not matched to a gene: 4. CDR3 length equals 13 residues. In germline, CDR1 is GTSNPN, CDR2 SVGIG (reference sequence). The CDR3 nucleotides are TGTGCCTGCCGGGACAGGACCTCCTACGAGCAGTACGTC. Translating it yields CACRDRTSYEQYV.